The rows below give T cell receptor beta chains drawn from one sample of a study of radiotherapy plus CTLA-4 blockade in lung cancer. Here immunoSEQ multiplex PCR was the method, and the copy in TCRdb shows in-frame clones only, minus some. The table has under 100,000 clones, about 83% seen once. This specimen was peripheral blood, taken from a patient treated with radiotherapy plus ipilimumab. These receptors were collected from a human donor with non-small cell lung cancer that progressed on radiotherapy plus ipilimumab. The CDR3 runs from the conserved cysteine through the conserved F or W. The order of the fields is clone size, D gene, V gene, J gene, CDR3 DNA, CDR3 protein. The D gene is left open where the match is weak. A clone size is listed for some rows: how often the clone was seen (once, few, many), or a class if it is expanded.

>NA|NA|TRBV6-1|TRBJ2-7
TGTGCCAGCAGTGAAGGACTACTCTACGAGCAGTACTTC
CASSEGLLYEQYF
>NA|NA|TRBV4-3|TRBJ2-1
TGCGCCAGCAGCCCCGGCCAGGGGAGCCGTGAGCAGTTCTTC
CASSPGQGSREQFF
>NA|NA|TRBV6-6|TRBJ1-5
TGTGCCAGCAGTACAGGGACCCCCAATCAGCCCCAGCATTTT
CASSTGTPNQPQHF
>NA|NA|TRBV4-2|TRBJ1-5
TGTGCCAGCAGCCAAGTATGGTCCACCAATCAGCCCCAGCATTTT
CASSQVWSTNQPQHF
>NA|TRBD1|TRBV4-3|TRBJ2-7
TGCGCCAGCAGCCAAGTAACGAAGGGGGCGATCACCTACGAGCAGTACTTC
CASSQVTKGAITYEQYF
>NA|TRBD1|TRBV7-9|TRBJ2-7
TGTGCCAGCAGCCCAGAGACAGGGCAAGGGATGTACTTC
CASSPETGQGMYF
>NA|NA|TRBV7-2|TRBJ1-2
TGTGCCAGCAGCCCCGATCCCTCAGGGGCAGTCTATGGCTACACCTTC
CASSPDPSGAVYGYTF
>NA|TRBD2|TRBV6-1|TRBJ2-7
TGTGCCAGCAGCCACAGTGGGGGGGGCTACGAGCAGTACTTC
CASSHSGGGYEQYF
>few|TRBD1|TRBV30|TRBJ1-4
TGTGCCTGGGGACAGGGTTCGTCTATTGAAAAACTGTTTTTT
CAWGQGSSIEKLFF
>NA|NA|TRBV6-6|TRBJ2-3
TGTGCCAGCAGTTACTCTGTAATCACAGATACGCAGTATTTT
CASSYSVITDTQYF
>NA|NA|TRBV14|TRBJ2-3
TGTGCCAGCAGCCACGCAGGGGGCACAGATACGCAGTATTTT
CASSHAGGTDTQYF
>NA|NA|TRBV5-1|TRBJ2-6
TGCGCCAGCAGGTTGACAGGCGGGAACTCTGGGGCCAACGTCCTGACTTTC
CASRLTGGNSGANVLTF
>NA|NA|TRBV7-8|TRBJ1-2
TGTGCCAGCAGCTTTGCAGGACGGCATGATGGCTACACCTTC
CASSFAGRHDGYTF
>NA|TRBD2|TRBV9|TRBJ2-7
TGTGCCAGCAGCGTAGGACTAGCGAGCTACGAGCAGTACTTC
CASSVGLASYEQYF
>NA|NA|TRBV7-2|TRBJ1-5
TGTGCCAGCAGCTCCTATAGCAATCAGCCCCAGCATTTT
CASSSYSNQPQHF
>NA|NA|TRBV12-1|TRBJ2-5
TGTGCCAGCAGCTTTTGCAGCCGAGAGACCCAGTACTTC
CASSFCSRETQYF
>NA|NA|TRBV4-2|TRBJ1-2
TGTGCCAGCAGCCAAGATGGACAGCGAGTCGGGGGCTACACCTTC
CASSQDGQRVGGYTF
>NA|NA|TRBV11-2|TRBJ2-7
TGTGCCAGCAGTGCTACCTACGAGCAGTACTTC
CASSATYEQYF
>NA|NA|TRBV30|TRBJ2-3
TGTGCCTGGTCCAGGGAAGGTACGCAGTATTTT
CAWSREGTQYF
>once|NA|TRBV19|TRBJ2-2
TGTGCCAGTAGTATAGGGGTACTAACCGGGGAGCTGTTTTTT
CASSIGVLTGELFF